Below are 18 T cell receptor beta chains sequenced from a single sample in a study of blood T cell repertoires in COVID-19. Profiling relied on immunoSEQ multiplex PCR, and the TCRdb table lists in-frame clones only, not all of them. The table includes about 270,000 clones, over 80% detected once. The sequenced material came from PBMCs or T cells enriched from blood (not recorded which). The receptor set was obtained from a woman aged 25 to 39 with acute COVID-19.

This clone was detected once. V gene TRBV11-3 combines with J gene TRBJ1-1; perhaps TRBD1 as D (6 bases). The V end lost 5 bases, the J end lost 6 bases, and 13 bases lay between the germline ends. Germline CDR1 and CDR2: SGHNT and YENEEA. The CDR3 loop spans 13 amino acids. The CDR3 coding sequence is TGTGCCAGCAGCCCGCGACAGGACGCTGAAGCTTTCTTT. Translation gives CASSPRQDAEAFF.

Points on this clone: Other nucleotide sequences from this sample produce the same CDR3. The V and J genes are TRBV5-1 and TRBJ1-5, with TRBD1 matching over 7 bases. CDR1 is SGHRS and CDR2 is YFSETQ in the germline V gene. CDR3 length equals 14 residues. Trimming at V came to 4 bases and at J to 2 bases, leaving 3 bases not matched to a gene. CDR3 in DNA: TGCGCCAGCAGCCCCGGACAGGGCAATCAGCCCCAGCATTTT. Protein product: CASSPGQGNQPQHF.

The chain has TRBV19 and TRBJ2-7; D not certain. Germline V gene sequence: CDR1 LNHDA, CDR2 SQIVND (reference sequence). CDR3 size: 12 residues. V lost 5 bases, J lost 1 base, and 6 bases lay in between. The CDR3 reads CASSFGSYEQYF. CDR3 DNA sequence: TGTGCCAGTAGTTTCGGGTCCTACGAGCAGTACTTC.

This chain links TRBV28 with TRBJ1-1; 7 nucleotides align to TRBD1. The CDR3 extends over 14 amino acids. V lost 6 bases, J lost 1 base, and 5 bases stayed unmatched. Germline assignment: CDR1 MDHEN and CDR2 SYDVKM. CDR3 sequence (DNA): TGTGCCAGCAGGTCCGGGACAGCGAACACTGAAGCTTTCTTT. Encoded protein: CASRSGTANTEAFF. The full variable domain, in which reference TRBV28 and TRBJ1-1 provide the parts outside the CDR3, is DVKVTQSSRYLVKRTGEKVFLECVQDMDHENMFWYRQDPGLGLRLIYFSYDVKMKEKGDIPEGYSVSREKKERFSLILESASTNQTSMYLCASRSGTANTEAFFGQGTRLTVV.

The chain has TRBV18 and TRBJ2-2; 8 positions agree with TRBD1. Trimming removed 4 bases from V and 5 bases from J; junction bases left unmatched: 3. Germline V gives CDR1 KGHSH, CDR2 LQKENI. This CDR3 is 14 amino acids long. Written as DNA, the CDR3 is TGTGCCAGCTCACTGACAGGGGAAACCGGGGAGCTGTTTTTT. This sequence encodes CASSLTGETGELFF.

The DNA for the CDR3 is TGTGCCAGCAGCGTAGGACCCAGCGGGAGACTCTCCGGGGCCAACGTCCTGACTTTC. Translation gives CASSVGPSGRLSGANVLTF. This sequence joins TRBV9 and TRBJ2-6, with 8 bases aligning to TRBD2. CDR3 length: 19 amino acids. V lost 0 bases and J lost 4; bases outside the gene matches: 12. Germline CDR1 reads SGDLS; CDR2 reads YYNGEE.

This clone was seen only a few times. This rearrangement joins TRBV3-1 (or the pseudogene TRBV3-2) to TRBJ2-5, with D unresolved. CDR3 length equals 13 residues. CDR1 and CDR2 from the germline V gene are LGHDT and YNNKEL (reference sequence). V gave up 2 bases and J gave up 2 bases, with 6 bases separating them. CDR3 region: CASSQSLQETQYF. The CDR3 bases are TGTGCCAGCAGCCAATCTCTACAAGAGACCCAGTACTTC.

Comments on this clone: The same CDR3 also results from other DNA sequences found in this sample. This chain uses TRBV19 with TRBJ2-5, with D perhaps matching TRBD1 (5 bases). V was cut by 3 bases and J by 8 bases, with 19 bases left in between. The length of the CDR3 is 15 residues. Germline CDR1 reads LNHDA; CDR2 reads SQIVND (reference sequence). The CDR3: CASSIDQGPRETQYF. The CDR3 nucleotides read TGTGCCAGTAGTATTGATCAGGGTCCGAGAGAAACCCAGTACTTC.

The chain employs TRBV7-9 and TRBJ1-2; 8 positions agree with TRBD1. Trimming cost V 5 bases and J 5 bases; bases outside gene matches: 7. CDR3 length equals 14 residues. Germline loops: CDR1 SEHNR, CDR2 FQNEAQ (reference sequence). The CDR3 protein is CASSQDRGLYGYTF. In DNA, the CDR3 is TGTGCCAGCAGCCAAGACAGGGGATTATATGGCTACACCTTC. Complete variable domain (other parts from reference TRBV7-9 and TRBJ1-2): DTGVSQNPRHKITKRGQNVTFRCDPISEHNRLYWYRQTLGQGPEFLTYFQNEAQLEKSRLLSDRFSAERPKGSFSTLEIQRTEQGDSAMYLCASSQDRGLYGYTFGSGTRLTVV.

V is TRBV28 and J is TRBJ2-7; D possibly corresponds to TRBD2 (5 bases). The CDR3 runs to 16 residues. V dropped 5 bases and J dropped 9 bases, with 26 bases sitting between them. CDR1 and CDR2 (germline): MDHEN, SYDVKM. The CDR3 DNA reads as TGTGCCAGCAGTATAGACGCGCCGGACTTGCTGATGGGGCAGTACTTC. Translation: CASSIDAPDLLMGQYF.

The chain recombines TRBV27 with TRBJ2-7; 8 nucleotides match TRBD1. Germline V gives CDR1 MNHEY, CDR2 SMNVEV (reference sequence). The CDR3 totals 16 residues. The V gene end was trimmed by 0 bases and the J gene end by 2 bases; junction bases not matched to a gene: 6. The CDR3, as DNA: TGTGCCAGCAGTTTATCATGGGGACAGGCCGCCTACGAGCAGTACTTC. Translation gives CASSLSWGQAAYEQYF.

V and J are TRBV7-8 and TRBJ2-1, with 8 bases identical to TRBD1. The CDR3 spans 19 residues. V shed 4 bases and J 6 bases; nucleotides not matched to a gene: 20. In germline, CDR1 is SGHVS, CDR2 FQNEAQ. The CDR3 protein is CASSSNRTGFMGAFNEQFF. CDR3 bases: TGTGCCAGCAGCTCTAACCGGACAGGGTTTATGGGAGCTTTCAATGAGCAGTTCTTC.

V is TRBV6-6 and J is TRBJ2-7; D is possibly TRBD1 (6 bases). The V end was cut by 1 base, the J end by 5 bases, with 9 bases between. There are 13 residues in the CDR3. CDR1 and CDR2 from the germline V gene are MNHNY and SVGAGI (reference sequence). In nucleotides, the CDR3 is TGTGCCAGCAGTTACTGGTACAGGGACGAGCAGTACTTC. This translates into CASSYWYRDEQYF.

The chain is built from TRBV5-6 and TRBJ2-3; TRBD1 matches at 7 bases. The germline V gene encodes CDR1 SGHDT and CDR2 YYEEEE. CDR3 length: 15 amino acids. V dropped 4 bases and J dropped 0; count of bases not matched to a gene: 5. DNA of the CDR3: TGTGCCAGCAGCCCGGGACAGCCAAGCACAGATACGCAGTATTTT. Encoded protein: CASSPGQPSTDTQYF.

This clone was detected once. This chain uses TRBV27 with TRBJ2-7; the D is unclear. Looked up from germline, CDR1 is MNHEY and CDR2 is SMNVEV (reference sequence). The CDR3 is 13 amino acids. Trimming pared 2 bases from V and 3 bases from J, leaving 8 bases between. CDR3 nucleotide sequence: TGTGCCAGCAGTTTAAGACAAAACTACGAGCAGTACTTC. Encoded protein: CASSLRQNYEQYF.

A few counts support this clone. The V call is TRBV15, the J call TRBJ1-1; D might be TRBD1 (5 bases). The CDR3 runs 15 residues. V was shortened by 3 bases and J by 1 base, with 12 bases between the two germline ends. The germline gives CDR1 LNHNV, CDR2 YYDKDF (reference sequence). The CDR3: CATSSGGASNTEAFF. CDR3 coding DNA: TGTGCCACCAGCAGTGGCGGGGCCTCGAACACTGAAGCTTTCTTT.

The CDR3 nucleotides are TGTGCCAGCAGTTCAGGGGGCTCGAATCAGCCCCAGCATTTT. Amino acid sequence: CASSSGGSNQPQHF. J is TRBJ1-5 and V is TRBV27, with 8 bases lining up with TRBD1. Germline values: CDR1 MNHEY, CDR2 SMNVEV (reference sequence). Trimming cost V 4 bases and J 4 bases; bases outside gene matches: 3. There are 14 residues in the CDR3.

This clone has only a few counts. This chain joins TRBV12-3 or TRBV12-4 and TRBJ2-7, with TRBD1 matching over 9 bases. The CDR3 loop spans 13 amino acids. The ends lost 6 bases at V and 0 bases at J; junction bases unmatched: 0. In DNA form, the CDR3 reads TGTGCCAGCAGACAGGGGGCCTCCTACGAGCAGTACTTC. It specifies CASRQGASYEQYF.